This T cell receptor beta chain was obtained from a study of blood T cell repertoires in COVID-19 (dated by TCRdb to 2020 to 2021). For the wider study: Samples covering the acute and convalescent phases of COVID-19 were provided by collaborators in the United States, Italy and Spain. The samples were drawn from two sources: the first 160 participants of the ongoing ImmuneRACE study, and 1,000 to 1,500 subjects contributed by 6 global collaborators. The material from the prospective study consisted of cDNA or gDNA derived from T cells, B-cell-depleted T cells, or PBMCs. Subjects who had been exposed to COVID-19, were actively infected with it, or had recovered from it provided the deeply sampled blood TCRbeta repertoires that made up the dataset. Sample metadata almost always included a de-identified subject ID, COVID-19 status, age in years and sex. HLA class I and class II types, where available, came from metadata supplied by the sample provider rather than from assay-based typing. A freely available public database, intended as a resource for researchers studying the immune response to SARS-CoV-2, is where the repertoires were released.

Overall study outcomes, separate from this receptor: Clinical and demographic metadata were provided uncurated, with the amount varying by source and participant.

TCRbeta CDR3 regions were amplified from genomic DNA by means of the immunoSEQ Assay, a bias-controlled multiplex PCR. As for the authors' bioinformatics: The number of nucleated cells in each sample was estimated by amplification of reference gene primers within the assay. Sequence reads were collapsed and filtered to measure the absolute abundance of every unique TCRbeta CDR3 rearrangement. For each sample, productive Simpson clonality was calculated as the square root of Simpson's diversity index over productive rearrangements. TCRdb retrieved this table from immuneACCESS and kept in-frame rearrangements only. Not all clones are present; in checked studies, unresolved V genes account for under half, and no reason is known for the remainder. The V and J calls and clone size come from that table; D and trimming were worked out from the DNA. Counted in this sample were roughly 320,000 clones; about nine tenths of them appeared once. About 4.6% of the sample lies in the top ten.

Spanning cysteine to phenylalanine, the CDR3 consists of 15 amino acids. Only the CDR3 region is kept as DNA, spanning 45 bases read in frame from base 1. CDR1 and CDR2 (MGHRA, YSYEKL) derive from the germline V gene. Ends trimmed: V by 7 bases, J by 0 bases; bases unmatched to a gene: 6. On this clone: No antigen is known for it. Base-call qualities are not available, and no considerably larger clone is one nucleotide away.

Participants in the prospective study were aged about 18 to 95 years, lived in some 24 United States geographic areas, and enrolled through a virtual design. In the prospective study, cohorts were assigned on the basis of participant-reported clinical history obtained from a screening survey and a study questionnaire. Recovered participants in ImmuneRACE Cohort 3 were defined as having two consecutive negative NP/OP PCR tests, clearance from a healthcare professional, or resolution of symptoms. Mobile phlebotomists in the prospective study collected whole blood, serum and a nasopharyngeal or oropharyngeal swab from every participant. Additional blood draws and questionnaires over an approximately two-month period could optionally be provided by prospective study participants. Blood samples from the prospective study were shipped frozen or at room temperature prior to DNA extraction.

The sample was PBMCs or T cells enriched from blood (not recorded which). The sequence derives from a man aged 30-40 years who had recovered from COVID-19. The rearrangement combines TRBV4-1 with TRBJ1-2; 9 bases in the junction line up with TRBD1. Read as DNA, the sequence is TGCGCCAGCACCCCGGACAGGGGCACTAACTATGGCTACACCTTC. This translates into CASTPDRGTNYGYTF.